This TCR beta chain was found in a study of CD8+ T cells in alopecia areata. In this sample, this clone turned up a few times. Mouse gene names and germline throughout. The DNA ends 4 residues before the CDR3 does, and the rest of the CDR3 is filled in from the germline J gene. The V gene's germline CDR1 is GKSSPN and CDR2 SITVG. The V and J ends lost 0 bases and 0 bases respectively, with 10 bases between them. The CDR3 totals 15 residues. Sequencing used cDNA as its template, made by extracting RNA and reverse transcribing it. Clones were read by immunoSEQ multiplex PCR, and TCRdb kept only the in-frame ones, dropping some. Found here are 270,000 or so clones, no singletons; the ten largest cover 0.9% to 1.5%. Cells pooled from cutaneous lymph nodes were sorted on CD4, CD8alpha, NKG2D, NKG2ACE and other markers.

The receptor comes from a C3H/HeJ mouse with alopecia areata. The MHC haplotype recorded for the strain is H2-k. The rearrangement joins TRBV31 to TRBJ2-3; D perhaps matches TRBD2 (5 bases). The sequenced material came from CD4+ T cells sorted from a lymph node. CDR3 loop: CAWSLNGVSAETLYF. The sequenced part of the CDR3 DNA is TGTGCCTGGAGTCTTAATGGGGTTAGTGCAGAA. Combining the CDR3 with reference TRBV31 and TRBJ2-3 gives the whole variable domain AQTIHQWPVAEIKAVGSPLSLGCTIKGKSSPNLYWYWQATGGTLQQLFYSITVGQVESVVQLNLSASRPKDDQFILSTEKLLLSHSGFYLCAWSLNGVSAETLYFGSGTRLTVL.